This T cell receptor beta chain was captured in a study of T cell changes during pregnancy in multiple sclerosis (dated by TCRdb to the late 2010s). Context from the whole study: In women with multiple sclerosis, the researchers looked at how the T cell repertoire shifted as pregnancy progressed.

Library method: the immunoSEQ multiplex PCR assay. TCRdb re-hosts the immuneACCESS table, in-frame sequences only. Its copies lack some clones; in the studies checked, an unresolved V gene accounts for under half of them, and the cause for the rest is not known. The sample table holds about 93,000 clones, of which 85% to 95% were seen once. About 2% of the sample comes from the top ten. Worth noting for this clone: Its antigen specificity is not known. No base quality information exists; no much larger clone differs at one position.

The germline V gene gives CDR1 as SGHAT and CDR2 as FQNNGV. Trimming takes 3 bases off V and 1 base off J; junction bases not matched to a gene: 2. The CDR3 holds 14 amino acids from the cysteine to the phenylalanine. The entry retains the CDR3 DNA only, 42 bases that are in frame from base 1. This sequence was found in a female donor with multiple sclerosis, enrolled in a pregnancy study. The V and J segments used are TRBV11-2 and TRBJ1-1; 7 bases in between match TRBD1. The sample consisted of peripheral blood, taken after pregnancy. CDR3 sequence: CASSLRTGNTEAFF. Here is the DNA: TGTGCCAGCAGCTTGCGGACAGGGAACACTGAAGCTTTCTTT. The reference TRBV11-2 and TRBJ1-1 proteins fill in what lies around the CDR3, so the full variable domain reads EAGVAQSPRYKIIEKRQSVAFWCNPISGHATLYWYQQILGQGPKLLIQFQNNGVVDDSQLPKDRFSAERLKGVDSTLKIQPAKLEDSAVYLCASSLRTGNTEAFFGQGTRLTVV.